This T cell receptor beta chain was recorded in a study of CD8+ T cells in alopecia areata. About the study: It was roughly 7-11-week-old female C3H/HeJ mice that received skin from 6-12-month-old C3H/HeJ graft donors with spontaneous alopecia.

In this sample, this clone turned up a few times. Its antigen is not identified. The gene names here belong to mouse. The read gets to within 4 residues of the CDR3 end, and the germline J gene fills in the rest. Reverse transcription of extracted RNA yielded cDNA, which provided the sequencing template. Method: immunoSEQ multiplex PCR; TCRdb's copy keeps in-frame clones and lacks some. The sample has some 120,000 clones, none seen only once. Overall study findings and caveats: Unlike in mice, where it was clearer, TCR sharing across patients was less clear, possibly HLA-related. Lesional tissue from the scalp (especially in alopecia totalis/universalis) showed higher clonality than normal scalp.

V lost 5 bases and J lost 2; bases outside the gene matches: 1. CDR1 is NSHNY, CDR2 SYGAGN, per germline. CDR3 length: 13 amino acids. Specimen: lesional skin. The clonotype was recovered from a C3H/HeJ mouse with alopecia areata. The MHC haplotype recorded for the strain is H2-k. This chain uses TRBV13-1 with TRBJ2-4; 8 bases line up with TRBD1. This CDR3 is CASRDRVQNTLYF. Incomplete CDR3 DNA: TGTGCCAGCAGGGACAGGGTTCAAAAC.